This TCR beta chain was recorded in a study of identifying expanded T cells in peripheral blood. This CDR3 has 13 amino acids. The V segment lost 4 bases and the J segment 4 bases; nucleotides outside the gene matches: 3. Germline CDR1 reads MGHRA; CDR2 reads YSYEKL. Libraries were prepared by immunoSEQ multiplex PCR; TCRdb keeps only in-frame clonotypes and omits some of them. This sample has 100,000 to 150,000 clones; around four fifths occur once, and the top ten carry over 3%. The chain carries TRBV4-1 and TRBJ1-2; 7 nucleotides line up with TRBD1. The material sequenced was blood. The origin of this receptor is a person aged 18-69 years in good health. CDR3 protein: CASSRDSSYGYTF. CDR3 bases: TGCGCCAGCAGCCGGGACAGTTCCTATGGCTACACCTTC.